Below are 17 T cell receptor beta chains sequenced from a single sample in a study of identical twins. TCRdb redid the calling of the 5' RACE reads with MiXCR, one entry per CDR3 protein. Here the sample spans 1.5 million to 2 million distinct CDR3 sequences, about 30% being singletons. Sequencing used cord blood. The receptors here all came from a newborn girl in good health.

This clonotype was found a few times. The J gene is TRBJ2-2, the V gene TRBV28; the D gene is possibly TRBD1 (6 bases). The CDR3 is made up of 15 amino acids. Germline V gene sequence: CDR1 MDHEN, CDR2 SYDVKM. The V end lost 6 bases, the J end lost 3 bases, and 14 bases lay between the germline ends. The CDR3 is CASSRNRVYTGELFF. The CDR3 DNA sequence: TGTGCCAGCAGCCGGAACAGGGTATACACCGGGGAGCTGTTTTTT. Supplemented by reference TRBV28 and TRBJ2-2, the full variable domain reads DVKVTQSSRYLVKRTGEKVFLECVQDMDHENMFWYRQDPGLGLRLIYFSYDVKMKEKGDIPEGYSVSREKKERFSLILESASTNQTSMYLCASSRNRVYTGELFFGEGSRLTVL.

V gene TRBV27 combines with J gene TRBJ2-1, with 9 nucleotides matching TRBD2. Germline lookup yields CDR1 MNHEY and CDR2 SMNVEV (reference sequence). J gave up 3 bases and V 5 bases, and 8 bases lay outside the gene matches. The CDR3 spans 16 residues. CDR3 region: CASSTRLAGYYNEQFF. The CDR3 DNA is TGTGCCAGCAGTACTCGCCTAGCGGGGTACTACAATGAGCAGTTCTTC.

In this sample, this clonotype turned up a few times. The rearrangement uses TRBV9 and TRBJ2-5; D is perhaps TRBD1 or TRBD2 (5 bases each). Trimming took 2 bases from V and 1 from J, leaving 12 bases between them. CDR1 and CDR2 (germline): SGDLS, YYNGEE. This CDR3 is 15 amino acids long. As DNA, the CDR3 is TGTGCCAGCAGCGTCAGAACGGGACGCCAAGAGACCCAGTACTTC. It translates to CASSVRTGRQETQYF.

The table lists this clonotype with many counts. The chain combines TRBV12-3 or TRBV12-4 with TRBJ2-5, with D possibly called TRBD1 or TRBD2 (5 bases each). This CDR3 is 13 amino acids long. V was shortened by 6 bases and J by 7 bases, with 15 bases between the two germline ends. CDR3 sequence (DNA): TGTGCCAGCAGATTCGATTCTGGGGGGACCCAGTACTTC. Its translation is CASRFDSGGTQYF.

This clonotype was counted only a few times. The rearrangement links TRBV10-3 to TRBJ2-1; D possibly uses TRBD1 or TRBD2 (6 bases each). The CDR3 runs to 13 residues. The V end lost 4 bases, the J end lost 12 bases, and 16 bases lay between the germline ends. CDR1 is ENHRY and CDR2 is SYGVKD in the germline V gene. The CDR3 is CAISGTAGGRQFF. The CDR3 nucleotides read TGTGCCATCAGTGGGACAGCTGGGGGGAGGCAGTTCTTC.

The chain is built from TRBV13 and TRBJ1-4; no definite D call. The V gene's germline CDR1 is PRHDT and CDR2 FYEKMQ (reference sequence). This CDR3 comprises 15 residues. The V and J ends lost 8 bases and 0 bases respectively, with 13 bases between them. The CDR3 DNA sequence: TGTGCCAGCCGCTCCTCACGTGCAACTAATGAAAAACTGTTTTTT. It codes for CASRSSRATNEKLFF.

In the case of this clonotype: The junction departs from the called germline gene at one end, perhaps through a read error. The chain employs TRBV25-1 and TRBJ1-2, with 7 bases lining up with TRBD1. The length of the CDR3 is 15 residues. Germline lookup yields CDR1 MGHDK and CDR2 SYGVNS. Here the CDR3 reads CACSEAGQVHYGYTF. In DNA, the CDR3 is TGTGCCTGCAGTGAAGCCGGACAGGTCCACTATGGCTACACCTTC.

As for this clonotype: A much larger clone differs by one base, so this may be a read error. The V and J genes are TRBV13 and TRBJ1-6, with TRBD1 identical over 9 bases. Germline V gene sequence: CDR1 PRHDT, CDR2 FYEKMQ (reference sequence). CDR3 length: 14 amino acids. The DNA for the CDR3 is TGTGCCAGCAGCTTGGGACAGGGTTATTCACCCCCCCACTTT. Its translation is CASSLGQGYSPPHF.

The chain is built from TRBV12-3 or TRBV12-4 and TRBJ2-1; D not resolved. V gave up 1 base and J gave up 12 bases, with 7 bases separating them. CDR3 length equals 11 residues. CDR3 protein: CASSLGIVQFF. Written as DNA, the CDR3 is TGTGCCAGCAGTTTAGGGATTGTGCAGTTCTTC.

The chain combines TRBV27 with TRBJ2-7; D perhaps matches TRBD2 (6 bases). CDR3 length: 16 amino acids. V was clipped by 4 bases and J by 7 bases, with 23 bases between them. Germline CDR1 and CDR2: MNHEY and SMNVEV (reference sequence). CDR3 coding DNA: TGTGCCAGCAGTTCCCCCATAGCGGATCTATACAATGAGCAGTACTTC. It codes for CASSSPIADLYNEQYF.

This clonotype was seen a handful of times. In DNA form, the CDR3 reads TGTGCCAGCAGCGTCGCCAGGGGGGGTCGAAATGAGCAGTTCTTC. Its protein is CASSVARGGRNEQFF. V gene TRBV9 combines with J gene TRBJ2-1; TRBD1 or TRBD2 may be the D gene (7 bases each). V was pared by 2 bases and J by 7 bases, with 16 bases between. Germline CDR1 is SGDLS and CDR2 is YYNGEE. This CDR3 is built from 15 residues.

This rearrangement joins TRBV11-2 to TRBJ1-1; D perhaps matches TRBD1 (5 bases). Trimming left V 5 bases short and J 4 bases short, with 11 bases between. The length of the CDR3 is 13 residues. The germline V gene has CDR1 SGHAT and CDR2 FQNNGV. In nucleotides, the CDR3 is TGTGCCAGCAGCCTACAGGTGGCCACTGAAGCTTTCTTT. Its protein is CASSLQVATEAFF. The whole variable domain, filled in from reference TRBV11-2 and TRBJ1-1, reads EAGVAQSPRYKIIEKRQSVAFWCNPISGHATLYWYQQILGQGPKLLIQFQNNGVVDDSQLPKDRFSAERLKGVDSTLKIQPAKLEDSAVYLCASSLQVATEAFFGQGTRLTVV.

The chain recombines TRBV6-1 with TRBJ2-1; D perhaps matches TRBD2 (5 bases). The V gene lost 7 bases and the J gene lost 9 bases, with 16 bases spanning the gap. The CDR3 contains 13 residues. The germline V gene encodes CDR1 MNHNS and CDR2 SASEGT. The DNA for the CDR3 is TGTGCCAGCACCGGGGTCAAATCGGGTGAGCAGTTCTTC. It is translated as CASTGVKSGEQFF.

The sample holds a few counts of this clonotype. This CDR3 reads CSARSTGRNYGYTF. The CDR3 DNA follows: TGCAGTGCTAGATCCACCGGTAGAAACTATGGCTACACCTTC. This rearrangement joins TRBV20-1 to TRBJ1-2; D not resolved. CDR1 and CDR2 (germline): DFQATT, SNEGSKA (reference sequence). The CDR3 is made up of 14 amino acids. V was pared by 2 bases and J by 2 bases, with 12 bases between.

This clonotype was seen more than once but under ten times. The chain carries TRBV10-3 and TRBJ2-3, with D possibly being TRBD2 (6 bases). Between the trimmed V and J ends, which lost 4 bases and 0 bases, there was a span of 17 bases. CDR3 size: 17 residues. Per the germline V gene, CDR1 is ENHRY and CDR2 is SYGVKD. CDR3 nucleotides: TGTGCCATCAGTGCAATACCACCTAGCGCCAGCACAGATACGCAGTATTTT. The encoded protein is CAISAIPPSASTDTQYF.

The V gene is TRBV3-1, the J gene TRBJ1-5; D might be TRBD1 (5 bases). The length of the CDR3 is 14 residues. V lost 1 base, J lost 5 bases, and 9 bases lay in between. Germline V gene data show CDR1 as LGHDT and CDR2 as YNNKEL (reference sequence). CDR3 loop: CASSQATGYQPQHF. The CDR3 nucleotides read TGTGCCAGCAGCCAAGCAACAGGATATCAGCCCCAGCATTTT.

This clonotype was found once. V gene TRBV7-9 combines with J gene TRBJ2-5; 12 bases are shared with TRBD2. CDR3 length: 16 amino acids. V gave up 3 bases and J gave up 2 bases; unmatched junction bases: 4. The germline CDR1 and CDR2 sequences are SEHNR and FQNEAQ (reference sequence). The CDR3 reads CASSFTGLAGQETQYF. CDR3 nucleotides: TGTGCCAGCAGCTTTACCGGACTAGCGGGGCAAGAGACCCAGTACTTC.